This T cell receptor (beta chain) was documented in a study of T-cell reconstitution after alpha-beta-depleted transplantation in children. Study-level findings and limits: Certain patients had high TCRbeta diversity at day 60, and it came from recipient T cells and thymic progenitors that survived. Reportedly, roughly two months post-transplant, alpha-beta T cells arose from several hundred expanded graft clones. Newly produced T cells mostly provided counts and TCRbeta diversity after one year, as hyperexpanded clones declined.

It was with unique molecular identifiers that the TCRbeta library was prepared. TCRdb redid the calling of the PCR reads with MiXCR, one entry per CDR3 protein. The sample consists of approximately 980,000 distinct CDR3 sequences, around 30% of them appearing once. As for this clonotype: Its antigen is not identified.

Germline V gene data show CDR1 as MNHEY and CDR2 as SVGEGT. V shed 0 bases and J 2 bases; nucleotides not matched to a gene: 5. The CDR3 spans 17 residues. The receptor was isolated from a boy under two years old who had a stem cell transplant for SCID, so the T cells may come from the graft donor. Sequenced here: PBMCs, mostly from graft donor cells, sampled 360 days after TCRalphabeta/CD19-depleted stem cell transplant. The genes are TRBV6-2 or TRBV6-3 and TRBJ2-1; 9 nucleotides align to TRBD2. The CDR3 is CASSYSLSGGTYNEQFF. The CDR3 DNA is TGTGCCAGCAGTTACTCCCTAAGCGGGGGGACCTACAATGAGCAGTTCTTC.